The next 25 T cell receptor beta chains were all read from a single sample in a study of blood T cell repertoires in COVID-19. TCRdb's table, derived via immunoSEQ multiplex PCR, lists solely in-frame clones and lacks some. In the table there are about 170,000 clones, over 75% of which are singletons. The sequenced sample consisted of peripheral blood. These receptors came from a man older than 75 with COVID-19, enrolled during active disease.

The rearrangement joins TRBV5-1 to TRBJ2-7; D is ambiguous. The CDR3 consists of 15 residues. The germline gives CDR1 SGHRS, CDR2 YFSETQ. Trimming took 4 bases from V and 0 from J, leaving 14 bases between them. The CDR3 loop is CASSPDAGSSYEQYF. The CDR3 nucleotides read TGCGCCAGCAGCCCTGACGCAGGAAGCTCCTACGAGCAGTACTTC.

V usage is TRBV27 and J usage is TRBJ2-6; TRBD1 aligns across 9 bases. CDR1 is MNHEY, CDR2 SMNVEV, per germline (reference sequence). The trim removed 5 bases at V and 0 bases at J, leaving 5 bases unmatched. CDR3 size: 17 residues. CDR3 DNA: TGTGCCAGCAGTAGGACAGGGGCCCTCTCTGGGGCCAACGTCCTGACTTTC. Translating it yields CASSRTGALSGANVLTF.

V and J are TRBV4-1 and TRBJ1-2, with 7 bases aligning to TRBD1. V was clipped by 3 bases and J by 0 bases; unmatched bases: 4. CDR1 is MGHRA and CDR2 is YSYEKL in the germline V gene. The CDR3 has 15 amino acids. The CDR3 here is CASSQRGQPNYGYTF. DNA of the CDR3: TGCGCCAGCAGCCAGCGGGGACAGCCTAACTATGGCTACACCTTC.

Turning to this clone: Germline and junction disagree at one end, which may indicate a read error. The rearrangement links TRBV5-1 to TRBJ1-2; 12 nucleotides line up with TRBD1. CDR1 SGHRS and CDR2 YFSETQ come from the germline V gene. The CDR3 contains 15 residues. The CDR3 here is CASSLGQGAPYGYTF. The CDR3 DNA follows: TGCGCCAGCAGTTTGGGACAGGGGGCACCCTATGGCTACACCTTC.

The rearrangement links TRBV7-9 to TRBJ1-2, with 12 bases identical to TRBD1. V lost 4 bases, J lost 10 bases, and 13 bases stayed unmatched. Germline V gene lookup returns CDR1 SEHNR and CDR2 FQNEAQ (reference sequence). The CDR3 consists of 16 residues. CDR3 in amino acids: CASSSDGTGGQKDYTF. In DNA, the CDR3 is TGTGCCAGCAGCTCCGACGGGACAGGGGGCCAAAAGGACTACACCTTC.

A few counts support this clone. The rearrangement joins TRBV7-9 to TRBJ1-3; perhaps TRBD1 as D (6 bases). The CDR3 spans 18 residues. CDR1 and CDR2 from the germline V gene are SEHNR and FQNEAQ (reference sequence). V lost 5 bases and J 0 bases, leaving 20 bases between the germline ends. For the CDR3, the DNA is TGTGCCAGCAGCCAAAGGCGTGACTGGACAGACTCTGGAAACACCATATATTTT. Translating it yields CASSQRRDWTDSGNTIYF.

The CDR3 bases are TGTGCCAGTAGTAGGGGGACTAGCGGGGGAGCGACCCAAGAGACCCAGTACTTC. Protein sequence: CASSRGTSGGATQETQYF. V gene TRBV19 combines with J gene TRBJ2-5; 14 bases agree with TRBD2. Germline V CDR1 and CDR2: LNHDA, SQIVND (reference sequence). With V trimmed by 4 bases and J by 1 base, 8 bases remained unmatched. This CDR3 is built from 18 residues.

The chain employs TRBV2 and TRBJ2-2; a possible D gene is TRBD1 (5 bases). The CDR3 is 15 residues long. The V end lost 3 bases, the J end lost 1 base, and 9 bases lay between the germline ends. Looked up from germline, CDR1 is SNHLY and CDR2 is FYNNEI. The CDR3 reads CASSDGHKNTGELFF. The DNA for the CDR3 is TGTGCCAGCAGTGACGGACACAAGAACACCGGGGAGCTGTTTTTT.

This clone was seen a handful of times. The chain joins TRBV2 to TRBJ1-5; no clear D gene. CDR3 length: 14 residues. V lost 3 bases and J lost 7, with 13 bases in between. Germline CDR1 is SNHLY and CDR2 is FYNNEI. The CDR3 loop reads CASSENTVGQPQHF. CDR3 in DNA: TGTGCCAGCAGTGAGAATACGGTCGGGCAGCCCCAGCATTTT.

The chain recombines TRBV11-2 with TRBJ1-2; tentatively, D is TRBD1 (5 bases). The ends were cut back, 1 base at V and 0 bases at J, with 15 bases in the middle. Germline assignment: CDR1 SGHAT and CDR2 FQNNGV. The CDR3 loop spans 17 amino acids. The CDR3 region has the DNA TGTGCCAGCAGCTTAGTCTCGGGCGCGGGGGCTAACTATGGCTACACCTTC. As protein: CASSLVSGAGANYGYTF.

The chain has TRBV15 and TRBJ2-7; TRBD1 matches 7 bases. This CDR3 comprises 15 residues. The germline V gene encodes CDR1 LNHNV and CDR2 YYDKDF (reference sequence). V was pared by 5 bases and J by 3 bases, with 10 bases of the junction left unmatched. CDR3 sequence reads: CATSENKGGYYEQYF. CDR3 DNA sequence: TGTGCCACCAGCGAAAATAAAGGGGGCTACTACGAGCAGTACTTC. Drawing the rest from reference TRBV15 and TRBJ2-7, the complete variable domain is DAMVIQNPRYQVTQFGKPVTLSCSQTLNHNVMYWYQQKSSQAPKLLFHYYDKDFNNEADTPDNFQSRRPNTSFCFLDIRSPGLGDTAMYLCATSENKGGYYEQYFGPGTRLTVT.

The chain carries TRBV11-3 and TRBJ2-1; TRBD2 agrees at 7 bases. The V and J ends lost 5 bases and 3 bases, in that order; junction bases with no gene match: 4. The length of the CDR3 is 14 residues. CDR1 is SGHNT and CDR2 is YENEEA in the germline V gene. DNA for the CDR3: TGTGCCAGCAGCCGGGGGGAACTCTACAATGAGCAGTTCTTC. Its translation is CASSRGELYNEQFF.

This sequence joins TRBV5-5 and TRBJ1-3; D is uncertain. The length of the CDR3 is 13 residues. Trimming took 1 base from V and 4 from J, leaving 6 bases between them. Germline-derived CDR1 and CDR2 are SGHKS and YYEKEE (reference sequence). CDR3 loop: CASSLNSGNTIYF. In DNA form, the CDR3 reads TGTGCCAGCAGCTTGAATTCAGGAAACACCATATATTTT.

The J gene is TRBJ1-1, the V gene TRBV27; no firm D call. Per germline, CDR1 MNHEY and CDR2 SMNVEV (reference sequence). V was pared by 7 bases and J by 4 bases, with 13 bases between. The CDR3 extends over 13 amino acids. CDR3 residues: CASTSPRITEAFF. CDR3 DNA sequence: TGTGCCAGCACATCCCCGAGGATCACTGAAGCTTTCTTT.

The chain has TRBV7-6 and TRBJ1-2, with 12 positions matching TRBD1. V was clipped by 5 bases and J by 6 bases; unmatched bases: 4. The CDR3 is 14 amino acids. Germline V gene sequence: CDR1 SGHVS, CDR2 FNYEAQ. The CDR3 reads CASSPGQGANGYTF. The CDR3, as DNA: TGTGCCAGCAGCCCGGGACAGGGGGCAAATGGCTACACCTTC.

V is TRBV5-1 and J is TRBJ1-1; D perhaps matches TRBD1 (6 bases). The CDR3 runs to 13 residues. The V end was cut by 2 bases, the J end by 4 bases, with 9 bases between. In germline, CDR1 is SGHRS, CDR2 YFSETQ. The CDR3 coding sequence is TGCGCCAGCAGCTTCGAGGGGGTCACTGAAGCTTTCTTT. Translating gives CASSFEGVTEAFF.

V is TRBV12-5 and J is TRBJ1-3, with 8 bases lining up with TRBD1. Unmatched junction bases numbered 13, after V lost 0 bases and J lost 3 bases. This CDR3 has 19 amino acids. Germline-derived CDR1 and CDR2 are LGHNT and FRNRAP. CDR3 nucleotides: TGTGCTAGTGGTTTGGTAACGGGTCGTCAGGGGGCATTTGGAAACACCATATATTTT. It yields the protein CASGLVTGRQGAFGNTIYF.

V gene TRBV4-1 combines with J gene TRBJ1-1, with D possibly TRBD1 on 5 matching bases. V lost 4 bases and J 0 bases, leaving 12 bases between the germline ends. In germline, CDR1 is MGHRA, CDR2 YSYEKL. The CDR3 is 15 residues long. The chain's CDR3 is CASSPPTAMNTEAFF. CDR3 sequence (DNA): TGCGCCAGCAGCCCACCGACAGCCATGAACACTGAAGCTTTCTTT.

V usage is TRBV28 and J usage is TRBJ1-6, with a tentative D call TRBD1 (5 bases). V lost 3 bases to trimming and J lost 2 bases, with 8 bases between them. CDR1 is MDHEN and CDR2 is SYDVKM in the germline V gene. The CDR3 is 15 amino acids. The CDR3: CASSLGGTYNSPLHF. CDR3 DNA: TGTGCCAGCAGTTTGGGGGGGACCTATAATTCACCCCTCCACTTT.

In this sample, this clone turned up a few times. The chain carries TRBV6-5 and TRBJ1-2, with 8 bases aligning to TRBD1. Trimming removed 6 bases from V and 4 bases from J; junction bases left unmatched: 10. The CDR3 extends over 15 amino acids. CDR1 and CDR2 from the germline V gene are MNHEY and SVGAGI. The CDR3 DNA follows: TGTGCCAGCAGCAACTACGGACAGGGAGGCTATGGCTACACCTTC. Its protein is CASSNYGQGGYGYTF.

The V call is TRBV7-9, the J call TRBJ2-1; TRBD1 agrees at 7 bases. V shed 5 bases, J shed 4 bases, and the junction held 8 bases outside the gene matches. The CDR3 runs to 15 residues. Per germline, CDR1 SEHNR and CDR2 FQNEAQ (reference sequence). CDR3 nucleotides: TGTGCCAGCAGCGCACAGGGGCTGGGGTACAATGAGCAGTTCTTC. Its protein product is CASSAQGLGYNEQFF. The full variable domain, its missing parts supplied by reference TRBV7-9 and TRBJ2-1, is DTGVSQNPRHKITKRGQNVTFRCDPISEHNRLYWYRQTLGQGPEFLTYFQNEAQLEKSRLLSDRFSAERPKGSFSTLEIQRTEQGDSAMYLCASSAQGLGYNEQFFGPGTRLTVL.

The rearrangement joins TRBV20-1 to TRBJ2-1, with D tentatively TRBD2 (6 bases). V lost 3 bases, J lost 7 bases, and 13 bases lay in between. Looked up from germline, CDR1 is DFQATT and CDR2 is SNEGSKA (reference sequence). This CDR3 has 13 amino acids. In nucleotides, the CDR3 is TGCAGTGCTAGTCCGACTAGTAGGAATGAGCAGTTCTTC. Its translation is CSASPTSRNEQFF.

This clone showed up just once. V gene TRBV7-2 combines with J gene TRBJ2-3, with 7 bases lining up with TRBD1. Trimming at V came to 6 bases and at J to 2 bases, leaving 11 bases not matched to a gene. CDR1 SGHTA and CDR2 FQGNSA come from the germline V gene. This CDR3 spans 16 amino acids. The CDR3 region has the DNA TGTGCCAGCAGTGAATCTAGAGGGACAGCCACAGATACGCAGTATTTT. Translating it yields CASSESRGTATDTQYF.

The rearrangement uses TRBV6-2 or TRBV6-3 and TRBJ1-4, with 7 bases lining up with TRBD1. The V and J ends lost 5 bases and 0 bases, in that order; junction bases with no gene match: 6. This CDR3 is built from 16 residues. The germline CDR1 and CDR2 sequences are MNHEY and SVGEGT. In DNA form, the CDR3 reads TGTGCCAGCAGTAAATATGGACAGGCAACTAATGAAAAACTGTTTTTT. Its translation is CASSKYGQATNEKLFF.

The V call is TRBV18, the J call TRBJ1-5; D is unresolved. The CDR3 runs 16 residues. Per germline, CDR1 KGHSH and CDR2 LQKENI. Trimming shortened V by 6 bases and J by 6 bases, and 21 bases separated the two germline ends. The CDR3 here is CASSLSGGPGGQPQHF. DNA of the CDR3: TGTGCCAGCTCTCTCTCGGGAGGGCCCGGAGGTCAGCCCCAGCATTTT.